Each of the 20 T cell receptor beta chains below was sequenced from the same sample in a study of tumor-infiltrating lymphocytes in primary liver carcinoma. A primer in the constant region served to generate TCR beta cDNA from 500 ng of total RNA. Sequencing libraries for TCR beta derived from three nested multiplex PCR rounds that used slightly modified ARM-PCR. TRBV1-TRBV30 forward primers paired with a C-beta reverse primer drove the first two PCR rounds, about 10 cycles each. Each CDR3 protein gets one entry after TCRdb re-called the multiplex PCR reads with MiXCR. This sample has 150,000 to 200,000 distinct CDR3 sequences, with around four fifths found just once. Total RNA and DNA came together from about 21-30 mg of bulk tissue without cell sorting. The specimen was tumor tissue from primary liver carcinoma. These receptors all stem from a man aged 35 to 55 with primary liver carcinoma and hepatitis B virus infection.

Note on this clonotype: One junction end does not reproduce the germline sequence, and a read error may be involved. The J gene is TRBJ2-7, the V gene TRBV6-2 or TRBV6-3, with a possible D match to TRBD2 (5 bases). This CDR3 is built from 16 residues. Germline loops: CDR1 MNHEY, CDR2 SVGEGT. In DNA form, the CDR3 reads TGTGCCAGCAGTAGTGAGCGGAGCCACAGCTCCTATGAGCAGTACTTC. Amino acid sequence: CASSSERSHSSYEQYF.

The chain has TRBV29-1 and TRBJ2-3, with a tentative D call TRBD2 (5 bases). The CDR3 extends over 15 amino acids. Germline values: CDR1 SQVTM, CDR2 ANQGSEA. V lost 7 bases and J 3 bases, leaving 20 bases between the germline ends. This chain's CDR3 is CSAENRDRGTDTQYF. In DNA, the CDR3 is TGCAGCGCCGAAAACCGGGATAGAGGTACAGATACGCAGTATTTT.

In regard to this clonotype: Sequence at one end of the junction differs from germline and may be a read error. The rearrangement uses TRBV6-5 and TRBJ1-5, with D unclear. This CDR3 spans 14 amino acids. Germline values: CDR1 MNHEY, CDR2 SVGAGI. The CDR3 sequence: CAGSEVDGNQPQHF. CDR3 DNA: TGTGCCGGCAGTGAAGTGGATGGCAATCAGCCCCAGCATTTT.

Worth noting for this clonotype: The junction shows a germline mismatch at one end, possibly a read error. J is TRBJ1-6 and V is TRBV11-2; TRBD1 agrees at 8 bases. From germline, CDR1 is SGHAT and CDR2 FQNNGV. The CDR3 runs 15 residues. The CDR3 loop reads CASSHEDRAYSPIHF. Here the CDR3 DNA reads TGTGCCAGCAGCCACGAGGACAGGGCCTATTCACCCATCCACTTT.

This clonotype was found once. The junction does not match germline at one end; this may be a read error. The J gene is TRBJ2-7, the V gene TRBV6-1, with D perhaps TRBD1 (5 bases). Germline CDR1 and CDR2: MNHNS and SASEGT. The CDR3 has 13 residues. The CDR3 bases are TGCGACAGCAGTGAAAGACAGACCTACGAGCAGTACTTC. This codes for CDSSERQTYEQYF.

On this clonotype: Germline is not matched at one junction end, which may reflect a read error. The chain links TRBV10-3 to TRBJ1-1; D gene ambiguous. Looked up from germline, CDR1 is ENHRY and CDR2 is SYGVKD. CDR3 length equals 12 residues. The CDR3 loop is CDISDPSTEAFF. The CDR3, as DNA: TGTGACATCAGTGATCCGTCCACTGAAGCTTTCTTT.

To note about this clonotype: A much larger clone is a single base away; this may be a read error. The chain links TRBV7-3 to TRBJ2-7; 11 bases agree with TRBD2. V was clipped by 6 bases and J by 2 bases; unmatched bases: 6. Germline values: CDR1 SGHTA, CDR2 FQGTGA. There are 15 residues in the CDR3. The CDR3 bases are TGTGCCAGCAGTCCCGTTAGCGGGAGGGCCTACGAGCAGTACTTC. Residues: CASSPVSGRAYEQYF.

Only a few counts were recorded for this clonotype. At one end the junction does not follow the germline gene, possibly because of a read error. The J gene is TRBJ2-5, the V gene TRBV29-1; 14 bases align to TRBD2. From germline, CDR1 is SQVTM and CDR2 ANQGSEA. CDR3 length: 15 residues. CDR3 sequence (DNA): TGCAGCGTTGGTGGGACTAGCGGGAGTGGGGAGACCCAATACTTC. Protein sequence: CSVGGTSGSGETQYF.

This clonotype was counted at least ten times. The chain links TRBV5-1 to TRBJ2-1; possible D gene TRBD2, 6 bases. Germline V gene sequence: CDR1 SGHRS, CDR2 YFSETQ. This CDR3 comprises 15 residues. V dropped 5 bases and J dropped 0 bases, with 12 bases sitting between them. CDR3 region: CASRVGGDSYNEQFF. The CDR3 nucleotides read TGCGCCAGCAGAGTGGGGGGAGACTCCTACAATGAGCAGTTCTTC.

The table lists this clonotype with a few counts. This may stem from a read error, because a much larger clone lies one nucleotide away. CDR3 region: CAISVSGLAGGTYNEQFF. The CDR3 DNA is TGTGCCATCAGTGTGTCTGGACTAGCGGGAGGGACCTACAATGAGCAGTTCTTC. The V call is TRBV10-3, the J call TRBJ2-1, with 15 nucleotides matching TRBD2. Trimming at V came to 4 bases and at J to 2 bases, leaving 6 bases not matched to a gene. The length of the CDR3 is 18 residues. CDR1 is ENHRY, CDR2 SYGVKD, per germline.

To note about this clonotype: Mismatch with germline at one junction end may stem from a read error. The chain combines TRBV4-3 with TRBJ1-6, with D possibly being TRBD1 (6 bases). CDR3 size: 16 residues. CDR1 is LGHNA and CDR2 is YSLEER in the germline V gene. The CDR3 here is CASSSWDGGRNSPLHF. In nucleotides, the CDR3 is TGCGCCAGCAGCTCCTGGGACGGGGGCAGGAATTCGCCCCTCCATTTT.

As concerns this clonotype: One end of the junction varies from germline; a read error may be responsible. The chain links TRBV14 to TRBJ2-3; D could derive from TRBD1 or TRBD2 (5 bases each). There are 13 residues in the CDR3. Germline CDR1 SGHDN, CDR2 FVKESK. In DNA, the CDR3 is TGTGCCAGAAGCCCGACAGAACAGACTATGCAGTACTTT. Encoded protein: CARSPTEQTMQYF.

Notes on this clonotype: It may be a read error: a sequence one base away is much more abundant. J is TRBJ2-3 and V is TRBV28; D gene uncertain. Trimming removed 3 bases from V and 3 bases from J, with 4 bases in between. Per germline, CDR1 MDHEN and CDR2 SYDVKM. This CDR3 region has 12 residues. The chain's CDR3 is CASSFATDTQYF. The CDR3 DNA reads as TGTGCCAGCAGTTTCGCTACAGATACGCAGTATTTT.

For this clonotype: Given the absence of the conserved phenylalanine or tryptophan at the CDR3 end, a read error is likely. The chain combines TRBV18 with TRBJ2-2, with a tentative D call TRBD1 (5 bases). The CDR3 has 15 residues. CDR1 is KGHSH, CDR2 LQKENI, per germline. The CDR3 region is CDSSPSDIYTGELFS. Written as DNA, the CDR3 is TGTGACAGCTCACCATCGGACATATACACCGGGGAGCTGTTTTCT.

About this clonotype itself: An end of the junction does not agree with germline; a read error may underlie this. The chain couples TRBV29-1 to TRBJ2-7; D possibly uses TRBD1 or TRBD2 (5 bases each). Germline CDR1 SQVTM, CDR2 ANQGSEA. CDR3 length: 16 residues. CDR3 DNA sequence: TGCGGCGCCATGACATCTGGGACCGGCACTCTCTACGAGCCGTACTTC. Its translation is CGAMTSGTGTLYEPYF.

The chain joins TRBV4-3 to TRBJ2-2; D is ambiguous. CDR3 length equals 14 residues. CDR1 and CDR2 (germline): LGHNA, YSLEER. The V and J ends lost 0 bases and 4 bases respectively, with 6 bases between them. The CDR3 DNA is TGCGCCAGCAGCCAAGATCGAAGCACCGGGGAGCTGTTTTTT. Amino acids: CASSQDRSTGELFF.

A word on this clonotype: Germline is not matched at one junction end, which may reflect a read error. The V call is TRBV11-2, the J call TRBJ2-2, with 7 bases that match TRBD2. CDR1 and CDR2 (germline): SGHAT, FQNNGV. The CDR3 totals 16 residues. The CDR3 DNA follows: TGTGGCAGCAGCTCTTCTAGCGGCGCGAACACCGGGGAGCTGTTTTTC. It yields the protein CGSSSSSGANTGELFF.

With respect to this clonotype: The junction does not match germline at one end; this may be a read error. The chain carries TRBV5-1 and TRBJ1-1; 7 bases agree with TRBD1. The germline V gene has CDR1 SGHRS and CDR2 YFSETQ. This CDR3 spans 15 amino acids. The CDR3: CTSSMQTGMNTEAFF. For the CDR3, the DNA is TGCACCAGCAGTATGCAGACAGGGATGAACACTGAAGCTTTCTTT.

Details on this clonotype: A much larger clone lies one base from this, so it may be a read error. The CDR3 does not close with the conserved phenylalanine or tryptophan, likely indicating a read error. The rearrangement uses TRBV28 and TRBJ1-1, with a possible D match to TRBD1 (5 bases). Germline V CDR1 and CDR2: MDHEN, SYDVKM. The length of the CDR3 is 13 residues. V lost 6 bases, J lost 10 bases, and 18 bases lay in between. The CDR3 DNA follows: TGTGCCAGCAGCCCTGGGACTCTCCTGGGAGCTTTCTCT. Amino acid sequence: CASSPGTLLGAFS.

Regarding this clonotype: At one end the junction does not follow the germline gene, possibly because of a read error. The chain carries TRBV4-3 and TRBJ2-4; no firm D call. The CDR3 sequence is 16 residues long. Germline lookup yields CDR1 LGHNA and CDR2 YSLEER. CDR3 region: CASSQDRSLAKNIQYF. CDR3 sequence (DNA): TGCGCCAGTAGCCAGGATCGCAGCCTAGCCAAAAACATTCAGTACTTC.